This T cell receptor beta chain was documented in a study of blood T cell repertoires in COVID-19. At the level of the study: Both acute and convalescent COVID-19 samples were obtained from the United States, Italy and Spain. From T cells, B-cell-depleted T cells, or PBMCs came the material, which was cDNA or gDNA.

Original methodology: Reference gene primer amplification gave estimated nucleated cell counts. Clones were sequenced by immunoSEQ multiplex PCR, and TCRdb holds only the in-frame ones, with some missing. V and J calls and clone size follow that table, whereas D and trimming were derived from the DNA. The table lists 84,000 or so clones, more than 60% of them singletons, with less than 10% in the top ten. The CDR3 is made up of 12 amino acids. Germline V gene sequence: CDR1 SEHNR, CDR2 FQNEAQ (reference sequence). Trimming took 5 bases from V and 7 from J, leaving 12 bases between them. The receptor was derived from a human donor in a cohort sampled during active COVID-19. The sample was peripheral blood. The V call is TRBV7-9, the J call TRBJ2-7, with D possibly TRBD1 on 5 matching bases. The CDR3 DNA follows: TGTGCCAGCAGCCGCCAGGGTCGGGAGCAGTACTTC. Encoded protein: CASSRQGREQYF.